This TCR beta chain derives from a study of blood T cell repertoires in COVID-19 (dated by TCRdb to the early 2020s). About the full investigation: Collaborator samples came from the United States, Italy and Spain and covered acute and convalescent phases of COVID-19. The material from the prospective study consisted of cDNA or gDNA derived from T cells, B-cell-depleted T cells, or PBMCs. Samples came from the ongoing ImmuneRACE study (first 160 participants) plus 1,254 subjects from 6 global collaborators. Subjects who had been exposed to COVID-19, were actively infected with it, or had recovered from it provided the deeply sampled blood TCRbeta repertoires that made up the dataset. Where HLA class I and class II types were available, the types were taken from metadata supplied by the sample provider, not from assay-based typing. The repertoires were made available in a free public database intended to serve as a resource for research on the immune response to SARS-CoV-2. A de-identified subject ID, COVID-19 status, age in years and sex were almost always included in the sample metadata. The paper as a whole reports these results and caveats: Clinical and demographic metadata were provided uncurated, with the amount varying by source and participant.

Whole blood was collected in K2EDTA tubes by collaborating institutions according to the institutions' own protocols. For TCRbeta analysis, collaborator samples were shipped as frozen whole blood, as isolated PBMCs, or as DNA extracted from either sample type. The CDR3 holds 17 amino acids from the cysteine to the valine. The only DNA kept is the CDR3, 51 bases in frame from the first base. The immunoSEQ Assay, a bias-controlled multiplex PCR, was used to amplify TCRbeta CDR3 regions from genomic DNA. In the authors' own workflow: Nucleated cell counts per sample were estimated from amplification of reference gene primers within the assay. Sequence reads were collapsed and filtered to measure the absolute abundance of every unique TCRbeta CDR3 rearrangement. For each sample, productive Simpson clonality was calculated as the square root of Simpson's diversity index across productive rearrangements. Sourced from immuneACCESS, this table was stored by TCRdb with only in-frame sequences that have V and J called. A share of the clones is absent; for the studies checked, an unresolved V gene accounts for under half, and the remainder has no known explanation. The V and J calls and clone size were taken over from that table, and D and trimming were inferred from the DNA. The sample contains approximately 74,000 clones, more than 75% of them found a single time. The biggest ten clones account for 0.95% to 1.5% of the sample.

A single count supports this clone. Its binding antigen is unknown. Base-call qualities are not available, and no considerably larger clone is one nucleotide away. The TCR was taken from a woman aged 60-75 years with acute or convalescent COVID-19. The rearranged chain carries TRBV21-1 and TRBJ2-7; the table gives TRBD1 as D, unverified against the DNA. TRBV21-1 is a known pseudogene. Sequencing used peripheral blood. The encoded CDR3 is CASSWGPDRASWGEQYV. The DNA is as follows: TGTGCCAGCAGCTGGGGCCCCGACAGGGCCTCGTGGGGCGAGCAGTACGTC.